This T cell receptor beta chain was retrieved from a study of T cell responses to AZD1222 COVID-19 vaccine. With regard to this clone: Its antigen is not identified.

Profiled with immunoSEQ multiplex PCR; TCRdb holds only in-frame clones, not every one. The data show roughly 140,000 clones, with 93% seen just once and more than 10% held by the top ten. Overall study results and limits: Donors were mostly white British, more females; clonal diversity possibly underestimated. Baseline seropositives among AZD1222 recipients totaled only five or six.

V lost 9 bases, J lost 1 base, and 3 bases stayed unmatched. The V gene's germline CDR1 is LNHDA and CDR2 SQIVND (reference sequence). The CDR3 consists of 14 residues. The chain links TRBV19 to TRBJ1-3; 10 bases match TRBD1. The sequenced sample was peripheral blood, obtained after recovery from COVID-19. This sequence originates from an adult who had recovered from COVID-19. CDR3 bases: TGTGCCAGCCGACAGGGGGCGTCTGGAAACACCATATATTTT. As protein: CASRQGASGNTIYF. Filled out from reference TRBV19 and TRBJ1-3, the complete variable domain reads DGGITQSPKYLFRKEGQNVTLSCEQNLNHDAMYWYRQDPGQGLRLIYYSQIVNDFQKGDIAEGYSVSREKKESFPLTVTSAQKNPTAFYLCASRQGASGNTIYFGEGSWLTVV.